This T cell receptor (beta chain) was captured in a study of human T cells and chemical hapten exposure. Time point here: patch test 1, 2 weeks after DPC sensitization. The treatment here: therapeutic diphenylcyclopropenone sensitization with weekly scalp DPC. The library tagged each cDNA molecule with unique molecular identifiers. Under the authors' procedure: Per-sample TCR counts ranged from roughly 20,000 to 750,000, median 95,638. From the RACE reads, TCRdb called clonotypes with MiXCR, one entry per CDR3 protein. None of the V and J calls come from the authors' own analysis; TCRdb made them. The sample holds fewer than 95,000 distinct CDR3 sequences, over 9.5% seen once. Trimming removed 3 bases from V and 2 bases from J; junction bases left unmatched: 4. The V gene's germline CDR1 is SGHTA and CDR2 FQGNSA. The length of the CDR3 is 14 residues.

This clonotype originated in a middle-aged man with alopecia areata. Some clones in this sample may be carry-over from other donors' samples. J is TRBJ2-7 and V is TRBV7-2, with 7 bases fitting TRBD2. This material consisted of whole blood, taken in connection with sensitization to the hapten diphenylcyclopropenone (DPC). For the CDR3, the DNA is TGTGCCAGCAGCTTCGGCGGGAGTACCTACGAGCAGTACTTC. This gives the protein CASSFGGSTYEQYF.